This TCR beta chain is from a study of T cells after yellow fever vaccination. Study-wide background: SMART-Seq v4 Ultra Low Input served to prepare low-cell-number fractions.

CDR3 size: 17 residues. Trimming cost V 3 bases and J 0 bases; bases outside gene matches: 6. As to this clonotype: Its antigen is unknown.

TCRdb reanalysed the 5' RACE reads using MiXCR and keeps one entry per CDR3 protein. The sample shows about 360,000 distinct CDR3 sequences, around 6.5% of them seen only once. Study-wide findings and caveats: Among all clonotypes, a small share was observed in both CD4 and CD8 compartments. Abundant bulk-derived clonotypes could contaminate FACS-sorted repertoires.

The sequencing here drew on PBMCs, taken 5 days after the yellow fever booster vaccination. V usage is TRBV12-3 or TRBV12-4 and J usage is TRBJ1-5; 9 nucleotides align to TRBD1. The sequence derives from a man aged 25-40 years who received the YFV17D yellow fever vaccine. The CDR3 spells CASSFTGTGISNQPQHF. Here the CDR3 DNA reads TGTGCCAGCAGTTTTACCGGGACAGGGATTAGCAATCAGCCCCAGCATTTT.